This TCR beta chain is from a study of blood T cells in healthy people across ages. Study-level findings and limits: Long-lived donors carried more naive CD4+ cells and greater diversity than aged donors.

A minimum of 6 micrograms of total RNA was extracted per sample. The germline V and J ends were trimmed by 1 base and 4 bases, with 7 bases remaining between them. The V gene's germline CDR1 is GTSNPN and CDR2 SVGIG (reference sequence). This CDR3 is built from 12 residues. Through a sample-barcoded 5' primer and a J-beta primer mix, a second PCR was run for roughly 6 to 12 cycles. A template-switch adaptor that had 12 random nucleotides put a tag on each cDNA molecule. Every sample gave at least 3 million paired-end reads containing CDR3. TCRdb re-called the 5' RACE reads through MiXCR, storing one row per CDR3 protein. The table shows roughly 1,500,000 distinct CDR3 sequences, with about 31% occurring only once. Regarding this clonotype: The antigen is undetermined.

The receptor comes from a woman in her thirties in good health. The source material was blood. This chain links TRBV30 with TRBJ1-2; D gene uncertain. In DNA, the CDR3 is TGTGCCTGGAGTGATGGCCTCTATGGCTACACCTTC. Translated: CAWSDGLYGYTF.